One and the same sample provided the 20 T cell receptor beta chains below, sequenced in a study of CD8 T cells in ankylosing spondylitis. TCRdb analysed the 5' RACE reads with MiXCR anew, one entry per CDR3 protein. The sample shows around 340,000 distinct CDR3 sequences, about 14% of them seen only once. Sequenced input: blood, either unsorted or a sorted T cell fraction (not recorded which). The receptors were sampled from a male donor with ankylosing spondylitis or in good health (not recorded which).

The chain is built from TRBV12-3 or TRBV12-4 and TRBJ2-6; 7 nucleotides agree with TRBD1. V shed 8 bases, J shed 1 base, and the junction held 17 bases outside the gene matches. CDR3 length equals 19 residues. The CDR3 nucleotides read TGTGCCAGCTGTTGGTCGGGACAGCTTATACTTTCTGGGGCCAACGTCCTGACTTTC. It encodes CASCWSGQLILSGANVLTF.

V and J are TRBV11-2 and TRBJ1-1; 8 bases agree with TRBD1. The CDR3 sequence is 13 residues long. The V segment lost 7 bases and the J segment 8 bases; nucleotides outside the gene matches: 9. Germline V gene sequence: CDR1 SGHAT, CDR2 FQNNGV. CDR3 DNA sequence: TGTGCCAGCACTACGCAGGGGGCTATCGAAGCTTTCTTT. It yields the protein CASTTQGAIEAFF.

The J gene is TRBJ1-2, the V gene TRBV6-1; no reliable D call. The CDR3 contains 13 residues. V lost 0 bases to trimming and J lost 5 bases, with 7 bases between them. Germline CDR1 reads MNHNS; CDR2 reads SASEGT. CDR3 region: CASSEALGYGYTF. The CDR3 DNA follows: TGTGCCAGCAGTGAAGCTTTGGGGTATGGCTACACCTTC.

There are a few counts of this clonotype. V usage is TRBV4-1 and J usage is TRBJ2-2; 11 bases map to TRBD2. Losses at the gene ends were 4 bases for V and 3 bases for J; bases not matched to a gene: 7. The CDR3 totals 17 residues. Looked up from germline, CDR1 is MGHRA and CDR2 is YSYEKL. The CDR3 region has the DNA TGCGCCAGCAGCCCCTTTGTAGCGGGAGGGGACACCGGGGAGCTGTTTTTT. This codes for CASSPFVAGGDTGELFF.

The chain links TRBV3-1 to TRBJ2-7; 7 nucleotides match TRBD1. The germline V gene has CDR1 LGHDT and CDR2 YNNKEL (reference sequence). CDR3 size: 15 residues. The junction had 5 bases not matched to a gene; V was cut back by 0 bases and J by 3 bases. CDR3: CASSQDPGQNYEQYF. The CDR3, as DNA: TGTGCCAGCAGCCAAGATCCGGGACAGAACTACGAGCAGTACTTC.

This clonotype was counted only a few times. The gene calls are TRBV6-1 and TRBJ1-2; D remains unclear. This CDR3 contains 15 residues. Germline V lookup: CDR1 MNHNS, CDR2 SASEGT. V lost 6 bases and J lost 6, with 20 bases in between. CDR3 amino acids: CASRPAGQWRHGYTF. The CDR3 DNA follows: TGTGCCAGCAGGCCCGCCGGGCAGTGGCGGCATGGCTACACCTTC.

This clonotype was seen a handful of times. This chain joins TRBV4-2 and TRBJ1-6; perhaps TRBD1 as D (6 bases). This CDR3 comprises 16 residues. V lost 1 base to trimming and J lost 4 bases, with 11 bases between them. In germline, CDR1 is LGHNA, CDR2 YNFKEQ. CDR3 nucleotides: TGTGCCAGCAGCCAAGGGATGGACAGTTATAATTCACCCCTCCACTTT. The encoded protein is CASSQGMDSYNSPLHF.

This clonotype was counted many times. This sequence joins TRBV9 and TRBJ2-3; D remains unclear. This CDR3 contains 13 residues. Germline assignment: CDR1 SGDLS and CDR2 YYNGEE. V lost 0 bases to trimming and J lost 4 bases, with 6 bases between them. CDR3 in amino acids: CASSVAAADTQYF. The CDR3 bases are TGTGCCAGCAGCGTAGCTGCAGCAGATACGCAGTATTTT.

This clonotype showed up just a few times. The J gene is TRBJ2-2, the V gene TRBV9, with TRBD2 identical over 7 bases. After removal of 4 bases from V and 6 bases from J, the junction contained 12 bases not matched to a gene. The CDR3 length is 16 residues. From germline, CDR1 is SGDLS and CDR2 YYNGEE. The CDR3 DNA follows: TGTGCCAGCAGCCCCCCTGGGAGGGGTTGGGCCGGGGAGCTGTTTTTT. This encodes CASSPPGRGWAGELFF.

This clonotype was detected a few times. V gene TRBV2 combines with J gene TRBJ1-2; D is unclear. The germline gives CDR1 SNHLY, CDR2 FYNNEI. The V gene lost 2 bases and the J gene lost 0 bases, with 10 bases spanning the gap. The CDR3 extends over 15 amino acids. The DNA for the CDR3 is TGTGCCAGCAGTGAAAGAGGTTCGGCTAACTATGGCTACACCTTC. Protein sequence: CASSERGSANYGYTF.

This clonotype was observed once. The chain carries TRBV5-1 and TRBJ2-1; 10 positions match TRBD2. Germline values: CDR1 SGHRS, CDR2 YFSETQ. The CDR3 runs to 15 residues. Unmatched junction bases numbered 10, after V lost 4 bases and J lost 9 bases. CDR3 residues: CASSRAGGPEVEQFF. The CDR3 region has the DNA TGCGCCAGCAGCCGAGCGGGAGGGCCGGAGGTTGAGCAGTTCTTC.

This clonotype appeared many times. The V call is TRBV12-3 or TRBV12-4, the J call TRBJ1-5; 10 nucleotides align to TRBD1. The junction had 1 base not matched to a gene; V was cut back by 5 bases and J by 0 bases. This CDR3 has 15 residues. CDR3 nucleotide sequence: TGTGCCAGCAGTGGGACAGGGGTTAGCAATCAGCCCCAGCATTTT. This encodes CASSGTGVSNQPQHF.

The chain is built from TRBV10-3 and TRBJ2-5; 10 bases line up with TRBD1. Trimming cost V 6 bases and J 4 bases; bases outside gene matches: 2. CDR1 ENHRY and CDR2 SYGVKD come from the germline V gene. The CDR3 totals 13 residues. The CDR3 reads CAISRDRGETQYF. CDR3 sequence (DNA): TGTGCCATCAGCCGGGACAGGGGAGAGACCCAGTACTTC.

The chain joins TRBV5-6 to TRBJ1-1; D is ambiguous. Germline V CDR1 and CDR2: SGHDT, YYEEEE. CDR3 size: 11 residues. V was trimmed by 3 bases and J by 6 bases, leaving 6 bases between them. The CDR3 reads CASSSHSEAFF. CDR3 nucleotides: TGTGCCAGCAGCTCTCATTCTGAAGCTTTCTTT.

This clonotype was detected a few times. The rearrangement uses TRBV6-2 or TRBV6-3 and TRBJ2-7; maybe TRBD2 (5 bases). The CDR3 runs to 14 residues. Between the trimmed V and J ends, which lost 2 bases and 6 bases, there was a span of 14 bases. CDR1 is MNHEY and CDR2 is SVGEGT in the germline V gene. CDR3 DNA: TGTGCCAGCAGTTACCAGGACTGGGATTCCGAGCAGTACTTC. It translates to CASSYQDWDSEQYF.

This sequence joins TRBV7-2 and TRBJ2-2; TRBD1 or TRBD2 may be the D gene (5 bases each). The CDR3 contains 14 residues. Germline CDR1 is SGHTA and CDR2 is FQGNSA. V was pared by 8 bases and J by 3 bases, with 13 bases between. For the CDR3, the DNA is TGTGCCAGCTCCCTACGGGACGACACCGGGGAGCTGTTTTTT. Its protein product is CASSLRDDTGELFF.

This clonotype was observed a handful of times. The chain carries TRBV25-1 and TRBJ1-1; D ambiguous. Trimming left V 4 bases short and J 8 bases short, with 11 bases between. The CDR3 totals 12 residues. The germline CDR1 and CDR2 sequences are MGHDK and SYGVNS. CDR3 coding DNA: TGTGCCAGCAGTGTTGGCGGGGTCGAAGCTTTCTTT. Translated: CASSVGGVEAFF. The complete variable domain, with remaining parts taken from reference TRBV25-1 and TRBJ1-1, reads EADIYQTPRYLVIGTGKKITLECSQTMGHDKMYWYQQDPGMELHLIHYSYGVNSTEKGDLSSESTVSRIRTEHFPLTLESARPSHTSQYLCASSVGGVEAFFGQGTRLTVV.

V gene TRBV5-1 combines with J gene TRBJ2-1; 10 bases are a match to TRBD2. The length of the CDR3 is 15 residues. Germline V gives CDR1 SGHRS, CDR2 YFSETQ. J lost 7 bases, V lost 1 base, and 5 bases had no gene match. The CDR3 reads CASSLPGLASNEQFF. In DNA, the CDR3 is TGCGCCAGCAGCTTGCCGGGACTAGCGTCGAATGAGCAGTTCTTC.

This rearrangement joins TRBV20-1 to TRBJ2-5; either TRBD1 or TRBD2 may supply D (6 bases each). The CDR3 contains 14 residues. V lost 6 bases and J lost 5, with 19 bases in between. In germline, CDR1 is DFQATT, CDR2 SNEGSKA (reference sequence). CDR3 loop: CSASGGGGRETQYF. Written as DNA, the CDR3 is TGCAGTGCCTCCGGCGGAGGGGGGCGGGAGACCCAGTACTTC.

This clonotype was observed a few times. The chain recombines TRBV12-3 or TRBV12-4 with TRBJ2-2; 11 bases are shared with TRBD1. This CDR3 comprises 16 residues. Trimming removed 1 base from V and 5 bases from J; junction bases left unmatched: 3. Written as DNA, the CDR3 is TGTGCCAGCAGTTTAGGGACAGGGGGCCGAACCGGGGAGCTGTTTTTT. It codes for CASSLGTGGRTGELFF.